These T cell receptor beta chains were read from a single sample in a study of T-cell memory formation after mild COVID-19. MiXCR, run by TCRdb on the 5' RACE reads, gives a single entry per CDR3 protein. The sample lists roughly 130,000 distinct CDR3 sequences, more than 15% occurring once. Sequencing was carried out using PBMCs or a T cell subset sorted from them (not recorded which). The receptors here all came from a young man who had mild COVID-19 (a few samples of this study predate the infection). Cell type and time point are not known. CDR3s include the opening cysteine and the closing phenylalanine or tryptophan. Each record gives: V gene, CDR3 length, J gene, D gene, clone size, CDR3 DNA, CDR3 protein. A D gene is named only where the DNA matches it firmly. Clone size is shown for a subset of rows, as once, few, many or a class of expanded clone.

V: TRBV4-2
length: 15
J: TRBJ1-6
D: TRBD1
size: NA
DNA: TGTGCCAGCAGTCTCGAAGACAGGGTCTCATCACCCCTCCACTTT
CDR3: CASSLEDRVSSPLHF

V: TRBV5-1
length: 14
J: TRBJ1-6
D: NA
size: many
DNA: TGCGCCAGCAGCTTGGAGCCGGGGGATTCACCCCTCCACTTT
CDR3: CASSLEPGDSPLHF

V: TRBV18
length: 16
J: TRBJ2-3
D: NA
size: NA
DNA: TGTGCCAGCTCACCACCATCCGCGGCTAGCACAGATACGCAGTATTTT
CDR3: CASSPPSAASTDTQYF

V: TRBV5-4
length: 17
J: TRBJ2-7
D: TRBD2
size: NA
DNA: TGTGCCAGCAGCTTGTCGACTAGCGGGGGGATCGGCTACGAGCAGTACTTC
CDR3: CASSLSTSGGIGYEQYF

V: TRBV5-6
length: 13
J: TRBJ1-2
D: NA
size: NA
DNA: TGTGCCAGCAGCTTGGGACAGCTCTATGGCTACACCTTC
CDR3: CASSLGQLYGYTF

V: TRBV7-2
length: 15
J: TRBJ2-1
D: NA
size: many
DNA: TGTGCCAGCGACCCGAGGGGGGGCGTTGTCAATGAGCAGTTCTTC
CDR3: CASDPRGGVVNEQFF

V: TRBV20-1
length: 12
J: TRBJ1-2
D: NA
size: few
DNA: TGCAGTGCTAAACCGGGACGTCATGGCTACACCTTC
CDR3: CSAKPGRHGYTF

V: TRBV7-9
length: 16
J: TRBJ2-5
D: TRBD1
size: NA
DNA: TGTGCCAGCAGCTTTCCATTAGGGACAGGAGAGAAGACCCAGTACTTC
CDR3: CASSFPLGTGEKTQYF

V: TRBV4-2
length: 15
J: TRBJ2-5
D: TRBD1
size: few
DNA: TGTGCCAGCAGCCTTGGGACAGGGGGACGGGAGACCCAGTACTTC
CDR3: CASSLGTGGRETQYF

V: TRBV5-1
length: 14
J: TRBJ2-2
D: NA
size: few
DNA: TGCGCCAGCAGCGAGGGTACGAACACCGGGGAGCTGTTTTTT
CDR3: CASSEGTNTGELFF

V: TRBV7-2
length: 15
J: TRBJ2-3
D: NA
size: NA
DNA: TGTGCCAGCAGCTTAGGGGCAACTGGGCCAGATACGAAGTATTTT
CDR3: CASSLGATGPDTKYF

V: TRBV10-2
length: 15
J: TRBJ2-5
D: NA
size: NA
DNA: TGCGCCAGCAGCTCCGACAGCGGCGGACGGGAGACCCAGTACTTC
CDR3: CASSSDSGGRETQYF

V: TRBV7-2
length: 15
J: TRBJ2-5
D: TRBD2
size: few
DNA: TGTGCCAGCAGCCGAGCGGGGGGATACCAAGAGACCCAGTACTTC
CDR3: CASSRAGGYQETQYF

V: TRBV15
length: 15
J: TRBJ2-3
D: NA
size: NA
DNA: TGTGCCACCAGCAGAGTAGGCGGGGTTCCAGATACGCAGTATTTT
CDR3: CATSRVGGVPDTQYF

V: TRBV4-1
length: 18
J: TRBJ2-3
D: TRBD2
size: NA
DNA: TGCGCCAGCAGCCAAGCCCGACTAGCGGGGGGGCCAACAGATACGCAGTATTTT
CDR3: CASSQARLAGGPTDTQYF

V: TRBV12-3/TRBV12-4
length: 19
J: TRBJ2-1
D: TRBD2
size: NA
DNA: TGTGCCAGCAGACCGGGGGAGGGGCGGACGGGGAACCGGAACAATGAGCAGTTCTTC
CDR3: CASRPGEGRTGNRNNEQFF

V: TRBV24-1
length: 17
J: TRBJ2-3
D: TRBD2
size: few
DNA: TGTGCCACCAGTGATTCCCCAGGAGCGGGGGGTCCAGATACGCAGTATTTT
CDR3: CATSDSPGAGGPDTQYF

V: TRBV2
length: 14
J: TRBJ2-7
D: NA
size: NA
DNA: TGTGCCAGCAGTGACAGGAGGAACCCCTACGAGCAGTACTTC
CDR3: CASSDRRNPYEQYF

V: TRBV7-8
length: 15
J: TRBJ1-5
D: NA
size: NA
DNA: TGTGCCAGCTCCGGGTCCCGGGTCGGCAATCAGCCCCAGCATTTT
CDR3: CASSGSRVGNQPQHF

V: TRBV5-1
length: 15
J: TRBJ2-5
D: TRBD2
size: many
DNA: TGCGCCAGCAGCCCCGGGGGGTCGCGCCAAGAGACCCAGTACTTC
CDR3: CASSPGGSRQETQYF

V: TRBV7-2
length: 15
J: TRBJ2-7
D: NA
size: many
DNA: TGTGCCAGCAGCTTGCTGTGGGACCCGGGCTACGAGCAGTACTTC
CDR3: CASSLLWDPGYEQYF

V: TRBV5-5
length: 14
J: TRBJ1-2
D: TRBD1
size: NA
DNA: TGTGCCAGCAGCTCGGGACAGGGAGTAGGCGGCTACACCTTC
CDR3: CASSSGQGVGGYTF

V: TRBV12-3/TRBV12-4
length: 14
J: TRBJ2-4
D: TRBD2
size: NA
DNA: TGTGCCAGCAGCAGAGCGGGGGCCGTAAACATTCAGTACTTC
CDR3: CASSRAGAVNIQYF

V: TRBV6-5
length: 13
J: TRBJ1-2
D: NA
size: NA
DNA: TGTGCCAGCAGTTTTACAGGAACATATGGCTACACCTTC
CDR3: CASSFTGTYGYTF